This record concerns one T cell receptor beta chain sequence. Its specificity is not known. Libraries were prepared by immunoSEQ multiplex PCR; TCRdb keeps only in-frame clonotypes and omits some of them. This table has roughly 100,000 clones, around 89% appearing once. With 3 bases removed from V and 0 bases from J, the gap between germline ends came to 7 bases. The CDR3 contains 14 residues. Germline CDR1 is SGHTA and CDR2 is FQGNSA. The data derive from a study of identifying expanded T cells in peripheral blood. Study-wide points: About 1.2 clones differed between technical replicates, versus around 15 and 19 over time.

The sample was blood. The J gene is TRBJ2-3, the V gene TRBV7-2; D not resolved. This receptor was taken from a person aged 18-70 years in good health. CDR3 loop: CASSFLTSTDTQYF. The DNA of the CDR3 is TGTGCCAGCAGCTTTTTAACTAGCACAGATACGCAGTATTTT.